The T cell receptor (beta chain) under discussion was sequenced for a study of blood T cell repertoires in COVID-19. This clone was seen once. This CDR3 has 13 amino acids. Losses at the gene ends were 2 bases for V and 5 bases for J; bases not matched to a gene: 5. CDR1 SQVTM and CDR2 ANQGSEA come from the germline V gene. Original handling: By means of reference gene primer amplification, nucleated cell counts were estimated. Generated by immunoSEQ multiplex PCR, the TCRdb table keeps only in-frame clones and is missing some. V and J calls and clone size come straight from that table; D and trimming were deduced from the DNA. The sample shows roughly 100,000 clones, roughly 80% of them seen only once.

The chain is built from TRBV29-1 and TRBJ2-5; the match to TRBD1 covers 7 bases. Sequencing was carried out using peripheral blood. This TCR derives from an elderly man with acute or convalescent COVID-19. The CDR3 DNA sequence: TGCAGCGTTGAAAGGGGGCGCAGGGAGACCCAGTACTTC. It is translated as CSVERGRRETQYF.